Sequencing of this T cell receptor beta chain was carried out in a study of blood T cell repertoires in COVID-19. Study-level information: The United States, Italy and Spain were the sources of the acute and convalescent COVID-19 samples.

Participants came from 24 US areas, aged roughly 18 to 95 years. Allocation to cohorts depended on clinical history reported by the participants. Authors' processing steps: Counts of nucleated cells, estimated from reference gene primer amplification, were obtained. Repertoires were generated with immunoSEQ multiplex PCR, while TCRdb's copy carries only in-frame clones and drops some. D and trimming come from the DNA, and the V and J calls and clone size come from that table. The table has roughly 200,000 clones, about 82% seen once. Trimming cost V 3 bases and J 0 bases, with 13 bases left between them. Germline V CDR1 and CDR2: SGDLS, YYNGEE. The CDR3 loop spans 16 amino acids.

The chain links TRBV9 to TRBJ1-3; D is perhaps TRBD1 (6 bases). This sequence originates from a man aged 35-49 years with acute COVID-19. Sequenced sample: PBMCs or T cells enriched from blood (not recorded which). The CDR3 nucleotides are TGTGCCAGCAGCGCCACAGGACAGCCCTCTGGAAACACCATATATTTT. It codes for CASSATGQPSGNTIYF. The complete variable domain, with remaining parts taken from reference TRBV9 and TRBJ1-3, reads DSGVTQTPKHLITATGQRVTLRCSPRSGDLSVYWYQQSLDQGLQFLIQYYNGEERAKGNILERFSAQQFPDLHSELNLSSLELGDSALYFCASSATGQPSGNTIYFGEGSWLTVV.